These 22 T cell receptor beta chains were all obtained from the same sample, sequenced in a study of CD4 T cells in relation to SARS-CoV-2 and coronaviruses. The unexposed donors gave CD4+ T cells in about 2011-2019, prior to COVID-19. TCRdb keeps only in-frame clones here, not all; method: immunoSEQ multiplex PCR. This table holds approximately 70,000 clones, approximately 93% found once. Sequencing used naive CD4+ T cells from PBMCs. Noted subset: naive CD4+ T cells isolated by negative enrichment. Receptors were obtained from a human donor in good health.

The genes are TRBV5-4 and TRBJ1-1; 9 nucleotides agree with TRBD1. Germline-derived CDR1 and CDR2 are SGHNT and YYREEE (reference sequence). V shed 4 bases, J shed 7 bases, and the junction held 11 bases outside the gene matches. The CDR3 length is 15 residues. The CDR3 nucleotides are TGTGCCAGCAGCGGAGGACAGGGGTTTTACGGTGAAGCTTTCTTT. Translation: CASSGGQGFYGEAFF.

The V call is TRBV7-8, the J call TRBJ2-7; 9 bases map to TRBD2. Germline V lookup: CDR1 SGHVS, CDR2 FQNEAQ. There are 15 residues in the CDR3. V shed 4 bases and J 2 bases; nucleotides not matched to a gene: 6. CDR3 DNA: TGTGCCAGCAGCTCAAATAGCGGGAGCACCTACGAGCAGTACTTC. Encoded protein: CASSSNSGSTYEQYF.

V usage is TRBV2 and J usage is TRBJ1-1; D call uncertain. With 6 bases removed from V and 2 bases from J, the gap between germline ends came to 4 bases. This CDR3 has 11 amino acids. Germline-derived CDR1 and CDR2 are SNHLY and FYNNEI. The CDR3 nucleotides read TGTGCCAGCAGCCTAAACACTGAAGCTTTCTTT. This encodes CASSLNTEAFF.

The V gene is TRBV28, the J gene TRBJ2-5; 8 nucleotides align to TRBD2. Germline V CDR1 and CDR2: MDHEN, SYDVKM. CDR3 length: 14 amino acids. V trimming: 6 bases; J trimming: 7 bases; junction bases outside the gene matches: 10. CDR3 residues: CASRARGGLGTQYF. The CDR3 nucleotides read TGTGCCAGCAGGGCCCGGGGGGGGCTGGGGACCCAGTACTTC.

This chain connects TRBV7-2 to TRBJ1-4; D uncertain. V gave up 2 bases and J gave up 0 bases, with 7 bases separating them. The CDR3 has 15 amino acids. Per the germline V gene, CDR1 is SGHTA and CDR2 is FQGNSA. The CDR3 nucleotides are TGTGCCAGCAGCTTACAGGTTGCAACTAATGAAAAACTGTTTTTT. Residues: CASSLQVATNEKLFF.

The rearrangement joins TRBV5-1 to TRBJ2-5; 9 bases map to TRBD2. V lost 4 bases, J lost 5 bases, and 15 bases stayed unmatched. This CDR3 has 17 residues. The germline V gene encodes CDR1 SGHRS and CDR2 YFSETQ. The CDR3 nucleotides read TGCGCCAGCAGCCCGCAATCTAGCGGGACCCTCCGGGAGACCCAGTACTTC. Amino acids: CASSPQSSGTLRETQYF. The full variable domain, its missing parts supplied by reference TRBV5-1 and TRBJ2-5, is KAGVTQTPRYLIKTRGQQVTLSCSPISGHRSVSWYQQTPGQGLQFLFEYFSETQRNKGNFPGRFSGRQFSNSRSEMNVSTLELGDSALYLCASSPQSSGTLRETQYFGPGTRLLVL.

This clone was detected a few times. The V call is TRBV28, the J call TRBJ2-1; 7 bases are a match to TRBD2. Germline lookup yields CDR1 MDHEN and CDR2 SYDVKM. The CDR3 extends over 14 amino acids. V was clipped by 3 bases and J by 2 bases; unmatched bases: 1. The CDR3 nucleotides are TGTGCCAGCAGTTTGCGGGAGACCTACAATGAGCAGTTCTTC. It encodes CASSLRETYNEQFF.

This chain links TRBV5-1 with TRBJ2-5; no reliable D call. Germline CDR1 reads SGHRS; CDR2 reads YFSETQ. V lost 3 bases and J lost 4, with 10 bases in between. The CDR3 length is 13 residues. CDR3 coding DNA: TGCGCCAGCAGCTCTTTGCTCGGAGAGACCCAGTACTTC. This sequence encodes CASSSLLGETQYF.

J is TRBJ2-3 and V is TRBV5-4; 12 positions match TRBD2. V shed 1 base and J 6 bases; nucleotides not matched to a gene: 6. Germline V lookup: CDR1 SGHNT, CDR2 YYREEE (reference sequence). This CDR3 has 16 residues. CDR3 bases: TGTGCCAGCAGCTTGTGGCTAGCGGGGGGGCCGGATACGCAGTATTTT. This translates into CASSLWLAGGPDTQYF.

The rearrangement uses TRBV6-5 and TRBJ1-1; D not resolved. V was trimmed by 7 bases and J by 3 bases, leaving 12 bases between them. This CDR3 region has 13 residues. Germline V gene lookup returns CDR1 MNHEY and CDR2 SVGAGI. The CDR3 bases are TGTGCCAGCACTGTGAACGGAGACACTGAAGCTTTCTTT. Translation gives CASTVNGDTEAFF.

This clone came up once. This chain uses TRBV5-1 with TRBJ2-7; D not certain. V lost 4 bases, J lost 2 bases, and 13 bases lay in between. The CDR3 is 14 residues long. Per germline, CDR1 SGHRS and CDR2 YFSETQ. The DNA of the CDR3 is TGCGCCAGCAGCCATAATAACCGGGCCTACGAGCAGTACTTC. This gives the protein CASSHNNRAYEQYF.

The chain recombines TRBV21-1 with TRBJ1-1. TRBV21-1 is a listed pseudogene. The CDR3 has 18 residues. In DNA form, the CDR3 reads TGTGCCAGCAGCAGTGGGGGCAAGGGGGGGGAGCCACATGGTGAAGCTTTCTTT. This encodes CASSSGGKGGEPHGEAFF.

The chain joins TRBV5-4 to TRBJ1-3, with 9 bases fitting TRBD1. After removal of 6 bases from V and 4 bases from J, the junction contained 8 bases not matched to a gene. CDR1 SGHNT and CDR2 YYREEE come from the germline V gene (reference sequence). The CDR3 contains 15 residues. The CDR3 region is CASTRTGAGGNTIYF. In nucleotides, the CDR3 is TGTGCCAGCACCCGGACAGGGGCGGGAGGAAACACCATATATTTT.

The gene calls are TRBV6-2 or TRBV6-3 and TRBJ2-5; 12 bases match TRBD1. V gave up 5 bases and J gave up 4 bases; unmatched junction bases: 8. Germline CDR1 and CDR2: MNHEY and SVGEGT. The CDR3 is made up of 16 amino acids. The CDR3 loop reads CASSNRDRGRGETQYF. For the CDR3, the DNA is TGTGCCAGCAGTAACCGGGACAGGGGGCGAGGAGAGACCCAGTACTTC.

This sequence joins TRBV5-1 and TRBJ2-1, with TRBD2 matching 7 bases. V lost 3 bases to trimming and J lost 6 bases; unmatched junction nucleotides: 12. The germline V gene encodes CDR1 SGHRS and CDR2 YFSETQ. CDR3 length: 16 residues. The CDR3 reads CASSSLPSREGNEQFF. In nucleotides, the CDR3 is TGCGCCAGCAGCTCCCTCCCGAGCAGGGAGGGCAATGAGCAGTTCTTC.

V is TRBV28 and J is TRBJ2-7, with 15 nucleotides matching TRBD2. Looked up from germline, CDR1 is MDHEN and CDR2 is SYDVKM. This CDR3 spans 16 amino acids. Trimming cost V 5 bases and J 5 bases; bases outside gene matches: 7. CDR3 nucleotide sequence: TGTGCCAGCAGTCCCGGGACTAGCGGGGGGAGAAACGAGCAGTACTTC. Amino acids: CASSPGTSGGRNEQYF.

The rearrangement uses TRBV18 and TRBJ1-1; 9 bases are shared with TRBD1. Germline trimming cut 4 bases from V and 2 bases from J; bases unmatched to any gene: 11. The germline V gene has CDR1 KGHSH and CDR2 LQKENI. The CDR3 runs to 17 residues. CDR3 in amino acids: CASSQLAGTGKNTEAFF. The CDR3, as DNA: TGTGCCAGCTCACAACTGGCCGGGACAGGGAAAAACACTGAAGCTTTCTTT.

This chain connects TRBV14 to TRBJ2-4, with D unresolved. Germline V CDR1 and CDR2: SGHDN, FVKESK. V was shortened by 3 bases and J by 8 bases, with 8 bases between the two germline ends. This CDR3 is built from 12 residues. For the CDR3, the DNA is TGTGCCAGCAGCCACCCAGCCGACATTCAGTACTTC. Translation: CASSHPADIQYF. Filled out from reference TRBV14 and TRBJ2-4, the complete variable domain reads EAGVTQFPSHSVIEKGQTVTLRCDPISGHDNLYWYRRVMGKEIKFLLHFVKESKQDESGMPNNRFLAERTGGTYSTLKVQPAELEDSGVYFCASSHPADIQYFGAGTRLSVL.

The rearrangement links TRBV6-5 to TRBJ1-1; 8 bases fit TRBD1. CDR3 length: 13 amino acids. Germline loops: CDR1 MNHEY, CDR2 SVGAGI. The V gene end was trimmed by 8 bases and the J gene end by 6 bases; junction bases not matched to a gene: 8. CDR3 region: CASGEDRDAEAFF. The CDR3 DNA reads TGTGCCAGCGGGGAGGACAGGGATGCTGAAGCTTTCTTT.

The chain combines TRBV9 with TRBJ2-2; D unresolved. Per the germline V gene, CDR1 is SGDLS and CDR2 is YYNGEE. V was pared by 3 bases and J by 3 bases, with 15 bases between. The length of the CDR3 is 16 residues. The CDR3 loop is CASSAQAGSYTGELFF. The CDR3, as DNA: TGTGCCAGCAGCGCCCAAGCCGGGTCCTACACCGGGGAGCTGTTTTTT. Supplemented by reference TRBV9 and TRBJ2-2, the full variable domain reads DSGVTQTPKHLITATGQRVTLRCSPRSGDLSVYWYQQSLDQGLQFLIQYYNGEERAKGNILERFSAQQFPDLHSELNLSSLELGDSALYFCASSAQAGSYTGELFFGEGSRLTVL.

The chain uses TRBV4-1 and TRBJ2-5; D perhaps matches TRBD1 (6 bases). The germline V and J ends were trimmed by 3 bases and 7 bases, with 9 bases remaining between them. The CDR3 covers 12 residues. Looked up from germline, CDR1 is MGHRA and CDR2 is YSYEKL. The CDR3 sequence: CASSHQGGTQYF. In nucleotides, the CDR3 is TGCGCCAGCAGCCATCAAGGGGGGACCCAGTACTTC.

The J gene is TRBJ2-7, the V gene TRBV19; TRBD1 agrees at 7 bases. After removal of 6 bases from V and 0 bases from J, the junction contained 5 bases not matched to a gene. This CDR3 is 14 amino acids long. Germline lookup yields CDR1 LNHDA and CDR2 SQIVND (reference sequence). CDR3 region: CASRVRGSSYEQYF. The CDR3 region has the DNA TGTGCCAGTAGGGTCAGGGGGAGCTCCTACGAGCAGTACTTC.